This entry concerns a single T cell receptor (beta chain). This clonotype showed up just a few times. Its antigen has not been determined. It has no much larger one-base neighbor in the sample; base qualities were not kept. Its CDR3 holds 18 amino acids, cysteine through phenylalanine. Only the CDR3 DNA is retained, 54 bases long and in frame from the first base. From V the trimming removes 2 bases and from J it removes 5 bases, while the gene matches leave 14 bases of the junction unaccounted for. CDR1 and CDR2 are drawn from the germline V gene: LGHNA, YNFKEQ. This entry comes from a study of identical twins (dated by TCRdb to about 2016). With respect to the entire study: TCR alpha and beta repertoires from monozygotic twins, unrelated adults of various ages and cord blood were deep-sequenced to test whether fetal clonotypes persist. Replicate twin experiments were performed at different times using different library preparation protocols to rule out contamination. The paper as a whole reports these results and caveats: A weaker excess of twin sharing was found in beta out-of-frame sequences because the signal-to-noise ratio was lowered by fewer shared sequences. Zero-insertion analyses could be partly confounded by invariant T cells such as MAIT and iNKT, though diverse VJ usage argued against such confounding for most clonotypes. Fewer insertions were carried by abundant cord blood beta clonotypes, a similar but weaker trend appeared in young adult naive repertoires, and no such trend appeared in memory repertoires. Conclusions relied on cross-sectional statistical analysis, since the same donors could not be followed over many years. Compared with coincidental sharing between unrelated individuals, out-of-frame TCR alpha sequences shared between twins showed an excess of sequences with low generation probability. Recombination models systematically underestimated out-of-frame TCR alpha sharing in monozygotic twins but agreed with sharing between unrelated individuals.

Every donor in the study was a healthy Caucasian. Three pairs of female monozygotic twins, all aged about 18 to 29 years, made up the twin cohort. Positive isolation kits from Invitrogen were used to isolate the CD4+ and CD8+ T cell populations. The library was built by means of 5' RACE. Sequencing was carried out with an Illumina HiSeq 2000. Template switching introduced a universal primer binding site; the final cDNA contained a unique molecular identifier, enabling accurate counting of TCR cDNA molecules. First-strand cDNA for TCR alpha and beta chains was synthesized from specific primers in the conserved constant-segment region. To control for contamination, every cDNA library carried two barcodes: a SMART-Mk sample barcode plus Illumina barcodes. TruSeq adapter sequences along with Illumina sample barcodes were introduced in two successive PCR steps. TCR alpha and beta cDNA libraries were sequenced on the Illumina HiSeq platform with custom primers. The study's own analysis went as follows. MiGEC processed the raw reads to extract unique molecular identifiers, while MiXCR was used to determine the CDR3 positions. Recombination models were inferred per individual with the repgenHMM and IGoR tools using an EM algorithm. The tcR package in R was used for shared clonotype analysis, with sharing normalized by the product of cloneset sizes. Out-of-frame nonproductive sequences were analyzed to study raw recombination free of thymic and clonal selection effects. In-frame beta chains were kept once TCRdb had trimmed the public reads at Q25 with fastp and called clones with MiXCR. Entries that share a CDR3 protein sequence are merged under the most common genes and DNA. These V and J calls originate from TCRdb's pipeline instead of the authors' own analysis. This sample comprises 450,000 to 500,000 distinct CDR3 sequences, roughly 13% of them detected only once. The top ten constitute more than 0.8% of the sample.

The same sample was also used in a study of yellow fever vaccine responses in identical twins. As the second study states: The T cell response to vaccination in identical twins was reported by the authors to appear partly convergent and partly personalized. In identical twins, the study followed T cell clones that responded to the vaccine with precision.

The receptor was derived from a woman aged 18-29 years in good health. The source material was CD4+ T cells sorted from blood. The sequence links TRBV4-2 to TRBJ2-4, with 8 central nucleotides matching TRBD2. Here is the DNA: TGTGCCAGCAGCCAACCGGGATCGGGGGGGGGCCGTCAAAACATTCAGTACTTC. It specifies CASSQPGSGGGRQNIQYF.